This T cell receptor (beta chain) originates from a study of early T cells in non-severe SARS-CoV-2 infection. Study-wide results and caveats: Reliance on VDJdb matching favored anti-spike CD8 responses; private and CD4 specificities were missed.

cDNA molecules, individually, were tagged with unique molecular identifiers. TCRdb fed the 5' RACE reads into MiXCR, producing one record per CDR3 protein. The data hold around 63,000 distinct CDR3 sequences, with over 10% observed a single time. Germline V gives CDR1 SGHKS, CDR2 YYEKEE (reference sequence). The CDR3 runs to 15 residues. V trimming: 4 bases; J trimming: 6 bases; junction bases outside the gene matches: 8. As for this clonotype: Its specificity is unknown.

The V gene is TRBV5-5, the J gene TRBJ2-1, with 9 bases aligning to TRBD2. The clonotype originates from an adult who was a healthcare worker with PCR-confirmed SARS-CoV-2 infection or an uninfected control (not recorded which). The sample consisted of whole blood. CDR3 DNA sequence: TGTGCCAGCAGCCTTGCGGGACTAGCTGGCAATGAGCAGTTCTTC. It specifies CASSLAGLAGNEQFF. Full variable domain (remainder filled in from reference TRBV5-5 and TRBJ2-1): DAGVTQSPTHLIKTRGQQVTLRCSPISGHKSVSWYQQVLGQGPQFIFQYYEKEERGRGNFPDRFSARQFPNYSSELNVNALLLGDSALYLCASSLAGLAGNEQFFGPGTRLTVL.